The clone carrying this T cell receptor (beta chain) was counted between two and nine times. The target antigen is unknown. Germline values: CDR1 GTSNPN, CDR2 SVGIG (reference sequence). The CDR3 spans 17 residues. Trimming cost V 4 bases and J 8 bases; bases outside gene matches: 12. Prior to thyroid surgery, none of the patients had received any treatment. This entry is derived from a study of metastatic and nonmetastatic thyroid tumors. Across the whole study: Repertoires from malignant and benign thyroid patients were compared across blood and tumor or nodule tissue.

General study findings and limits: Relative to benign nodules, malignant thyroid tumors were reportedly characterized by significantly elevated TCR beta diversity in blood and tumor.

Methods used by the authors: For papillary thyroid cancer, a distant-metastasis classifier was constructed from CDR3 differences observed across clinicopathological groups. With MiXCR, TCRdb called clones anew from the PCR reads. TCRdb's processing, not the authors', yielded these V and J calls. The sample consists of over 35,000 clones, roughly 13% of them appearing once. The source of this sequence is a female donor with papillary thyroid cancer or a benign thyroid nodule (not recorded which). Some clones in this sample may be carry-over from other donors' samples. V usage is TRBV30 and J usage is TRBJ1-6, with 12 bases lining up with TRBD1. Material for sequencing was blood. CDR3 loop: CAWTLGTGGIFDSPLHF. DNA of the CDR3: TGTGCCTGGACCCTAGGGACAGGGGGCATCTTTGATTCACCCCTCCACTTT.